The clone carrying this T cell receptor (beta chain) was detected only once. Measured with immunoSEQ multiplex PCR; TCRdb has only the in-frame clones, and not every one. The sample contains approximately 180,000 clones, around 86% of which appear only once. Germline values: CDR1 SQVTM, CDR2 ANQGSEA. Unmatched junction bases numbered 6, after V lost 7 bases and J lost 1 base. The CDR3 sequence is 14 residues long. This record belongs to a study of cytomegalovirus exposure and HLA in healthy donors. The sequenced material came from PBMCs. The rearrangement uses TRBV29-1 and TRBJ2-3; the match to TRBD2 covers 9 bases. The clonotype originates from a man aged 18-30 years in good health and CMV-seropositive. DNA of the CDR3: TGCAGCGGTTTAGCGGGGGCCGGCACAGATACGCAGTATTTT. Its protein product is CSGLAGAGTDTQYF.